This T cell receptor (beta chain) appears in the sequencing data of a study of response to subunit inactivated influenza vaccine. The sample holds many counts of this clonotype. Trimming took 7 bases from V and 1 from J, leaving 12 bases between them. The V gene's germline CDR1 is MNHNS and CDR2 SASEGT. The CDR3 length is 14 residues. TCRdb called the RT-PCR reads again in MiXCR, with one record for every CDR3 protein. The sample records just under 550,000 distinct CDR3 sequences, roughly 25% being singletons. These data are also associated with another study on T cells expressing NK-cell markers. Turning to that study: Making the TCR beta cDNA relied on 5'RACE template switching with UMIs.

The sample in question was CD4+ T cells sorted from PBMCs, obtained roughly 12 days after vaccination. This receptor was obtained from a man aged 50 to 60 who received an inactivated influenza vaccine. This sequence joins TRBV6-1 and TRBJ2-3; possible D gene TRBD1, 5 bases. The CDR3 coding sequence is TGTGCCAGCATCCGAGACAGAGGCACAGATACGCAGTATTTT. This encodes CASIRDRGTDTQYF.